This T cell receptor (beta chain) was captured by sequencing in a study of T cells after yellow fever vaccination. Study-wide results and caveats: FACS-sorted repertoires might harbor abundant contaminating clonotypes from the bulk population. Across the CD4 and CD8 compartments, a small share of clonotypes was present in both.

It was through 5'RACE template switching that TCR cDNA was made, with a universal primer site and UMIs added. From the 5' RACE reads, TCRdb called clonotypes with MiXCR, one entry per CDR3 protein. Altogether 250,000 to 300,000 distinct CDR3 sequences are present, around 4.9% being singletons, with the ten largest covering 3% to 4%. This clonotype was recorded a few times. Its antigen is still unknown. This clonotype was obtained from a man aged 18 to 30 who received the YFV17D yellow fever vaccine. The input for sequencing was CD4+ T cells sorted from PBMCs, taken on the day of the yellow fever booster vaccination.

The CDR3 DNA reads TGTGCCAGCAGCCAGGTGGGGGGGGCCGGGGAGCTGTTTTTT. Translation: CASSQVGGAGELFF. The chain combines TRBV11-2 with TRBJ2-2, with 7 bases lining up with TRBD2. The CDR3 is 14 residues long. V lost 5 bases to trimming and J lost 6 bases; unmatched junction nucleotides: 6. Germline CDR1 and CDR2: SGHAT and FQNNGV.